Below, one T cell receptor beta chain is given with its context. The sample is drawn from a study of T cells expressing NK-cell markers. Study information: It was sorted CD3+CD56-NKG2C+, CD3+CD56+NKG2C- and CD3+CD56+NKG2C+ T cells that provided the TCR beta repertoires.

TCRdb reprocessed the 5' RACE reads and keeps a single row for each CDR3 protein, giving no DNA. Its clone listing holds 250,000 to 300,000 distinct CDR3 sequences. Material: blood T cells: a sorted CD56 or NKG2C T cell subset, CD4+ or CD8+ T cells, or bulk PBMC T cells (not recorded which). The sequence was collected from a young man in good health.

The CDR3: CASSLEVADTQYF. This chain joins TRBV5-5 and TRBJ2-3. CDR3 length: 13 amino acids. CDR1 and CDR2 (germline): SGHKS, YYEKEE (reference sequence).